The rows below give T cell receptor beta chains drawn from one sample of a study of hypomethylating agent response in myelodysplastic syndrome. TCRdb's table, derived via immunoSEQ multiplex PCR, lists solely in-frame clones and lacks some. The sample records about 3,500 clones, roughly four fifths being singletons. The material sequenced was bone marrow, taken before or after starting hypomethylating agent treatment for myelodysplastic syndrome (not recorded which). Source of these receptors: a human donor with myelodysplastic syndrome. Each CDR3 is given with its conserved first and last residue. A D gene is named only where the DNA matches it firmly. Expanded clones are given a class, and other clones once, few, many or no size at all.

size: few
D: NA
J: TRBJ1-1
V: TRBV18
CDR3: CASSPLAVNTEAFF
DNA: TGTGCCAGCTCACCATTGGCAGTGAACACTGAAGCTTTCTTT

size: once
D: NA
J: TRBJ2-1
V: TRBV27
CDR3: CASSLWGGNEQFF
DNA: TGTGCCAGCAGTTTATGGGGAGGCAATGAGCAGTTCTTC

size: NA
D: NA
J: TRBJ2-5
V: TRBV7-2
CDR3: CASSRSTETQYF
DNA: TGTGCCAGCAGCCGTTCGACAGAGACCCAGTACTTC

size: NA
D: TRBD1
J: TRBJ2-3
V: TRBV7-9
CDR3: CASSLVADRARDTQYF
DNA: TGTGCCAGCAGCTTAGTAGCGGACAGGGCGAGAGATACGCAGTATTTT

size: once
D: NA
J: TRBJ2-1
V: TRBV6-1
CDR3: CASSALNPGQGDNEQFF
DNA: TGTGCCAGCAGTGCTCTTAACCCAGGGCAGGGAGACAATGAGCAGTTCTTC

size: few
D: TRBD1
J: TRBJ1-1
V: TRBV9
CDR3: CASGTGLNTEAFF
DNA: TGTGCCTCCGGGACAGGATTGAACACTGAAGCTTTCTTT

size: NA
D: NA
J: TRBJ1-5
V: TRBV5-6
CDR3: CASSLAGGYSWNQPQHF
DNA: TGTGCCAGCAGCTTGGCCGGGGGTTATAGTTGGAATCAGCCCCAGCATTTT

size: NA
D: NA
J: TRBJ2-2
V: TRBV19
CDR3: CASYWGRNTGELFF
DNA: TGTGCCAGTTACTGGGGGCGAAACACCGGGGAGCTGTTTTTT

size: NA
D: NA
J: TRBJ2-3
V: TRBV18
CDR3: CASSPLLVGTDTQYF
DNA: TGTGCCAGCTCACCACTTCTAGTTGGCACAGATACGCAGTATTTT

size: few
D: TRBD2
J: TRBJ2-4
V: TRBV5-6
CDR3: CASSSLKRGGQKNIQYF
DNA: TGTGCCAGCAGCTCCCTAAAACGGGGGGGCCAGAAAAACATTCAGTACTTC

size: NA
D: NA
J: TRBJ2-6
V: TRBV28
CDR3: CASSTRVSGANVLTF
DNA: TGTGCCAGCAGCACCCGGGTCTCTGGGGCCAACGTCCTGACTTTC

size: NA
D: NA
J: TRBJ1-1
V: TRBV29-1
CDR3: CSVDGGTGTEAFF
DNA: TGCAGCGTTGACGGCGGCACGGGCACTGAAGCTTTCTTT

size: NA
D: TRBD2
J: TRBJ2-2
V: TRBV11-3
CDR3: CASSLGLAGVELFF
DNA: TGTGCCAGCAGCTTAGGCCTAGCGGGAGTGGAGCTGTTTTTT

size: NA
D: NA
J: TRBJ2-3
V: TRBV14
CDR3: CASGDRLTDTQYF
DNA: TGTGCCAGCGGGGACCGGCTCACAGATACGCAGTATTTT

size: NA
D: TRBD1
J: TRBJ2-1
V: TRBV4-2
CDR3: CASSGPRQGANNEQFF
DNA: TGTGCCAGCAGCGGGCCGCGACAGGGGGCGAACAATGAGCAGTTCTTC

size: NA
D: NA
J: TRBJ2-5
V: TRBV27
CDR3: CASSLWGQETQYF
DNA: TGTGCCAGCAGTTTATGGGGCCAAGAGACCCAGTACTTC

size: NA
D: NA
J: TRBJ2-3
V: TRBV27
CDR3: CASSAYSTDTQYF
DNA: TGTGCCAGCAGTGCCTATAGCACAGATACGCAGTATTTT

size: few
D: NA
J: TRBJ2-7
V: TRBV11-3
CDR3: CASSPTRGEQYF
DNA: TGTGCCAGCAGCCCCACTCGGGGGGAGCAGTACTTC

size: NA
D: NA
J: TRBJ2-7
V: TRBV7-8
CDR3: CASSLGGGYEQYF
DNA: TGTGCCAGCAGCTTAGGAGGGGGCTACGAGCAGTACTTC

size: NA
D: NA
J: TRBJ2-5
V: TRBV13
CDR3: CASSLGQGVGETQYF
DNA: TGTGCCAGCAGCTTAGGCCAGGGAGTTGGGGAGACCCAGTACTTC

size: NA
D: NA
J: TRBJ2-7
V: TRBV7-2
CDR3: CASSLEQASYEQYF
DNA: TGTGCCAGCAGCTTAGAGCAGGCTTCCTACGAGCAGTACTTC

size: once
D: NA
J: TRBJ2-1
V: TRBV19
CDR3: CASSKGINEQFF
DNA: TGTGCCAGTAGTAAGGGGATCAATGAGCAGTTCTTC

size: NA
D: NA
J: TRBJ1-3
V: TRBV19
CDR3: CASTGALSGNTIYF
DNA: TGTGCCAGTACAGGGGCCTTATCTGGAAACACCATATATTTT

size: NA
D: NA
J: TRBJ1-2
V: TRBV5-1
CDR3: CASSFGAIGYTF
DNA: TGCGCCAGCAGCTTCGGGGCAATTGGCTACACCTTC

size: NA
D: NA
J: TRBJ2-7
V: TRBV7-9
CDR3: CASSLVADEQYF
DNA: TGTGCCAGCAGCTTAGTGGCAGACGAGCAGTACTTC

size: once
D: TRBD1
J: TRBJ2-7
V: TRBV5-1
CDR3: CASSRQGGQGRYEQYF
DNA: TGCGCCAGCAGCCGACAGGGGGGACAGGGGAGGTACGAGCAGTACTTC

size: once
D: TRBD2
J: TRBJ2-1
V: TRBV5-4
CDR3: CASSWTAGGPGNEQFF
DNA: TGTGCCAGCAGCTGGACGGCGGGGGGGCCTGGGAATGAGCAGTTCTTC

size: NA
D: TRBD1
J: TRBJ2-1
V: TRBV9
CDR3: CASSASYRGYGEQFF
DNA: TGTGCCAGCAGCGCATCGTACAGGGGCTATGGTGAGCAGTTCTTC

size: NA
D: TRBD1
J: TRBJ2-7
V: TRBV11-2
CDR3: CATMGQGNYEQYF
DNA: TGTGCCACTATGGGACAGGGGAACTACGAGCAGTACTTC

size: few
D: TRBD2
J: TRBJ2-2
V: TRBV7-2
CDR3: CASSREVAGNTGELFF
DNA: TGTGCCAGCAGCCGAGAGGTAGCGGGGAACACCGGGGAGCTGTTTTTT

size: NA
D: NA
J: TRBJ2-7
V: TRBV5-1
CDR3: CASSLEGVEQYF
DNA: TGCGCCAGCAGCTTAGAGGGGGTCGAGCAGTACTTC